This entry lists 32 T cell receptor beta chains sequenced from one sample in a study of blood T cell repertoires in COVID-19 (dated by TCRdb to about 2020). Library preparation was by the immunoSEQ multiplex PCR assay. Held by TCRdb, this immuneACCESS table contains in-frame sequences only and omits some clones. Under half of the omission traces to an unresolved V gene where checked; the cause of the rest is unknown. This sample lists under 250,000 clones; roughly 89% were detected once. 1.5% of the sample rests with the top ten. Input material: peripheral blood. The origin of the receptors is a woman aged 40 to 50 who had recovered from COVID-19.

This chain connects TRBV28 to TRBJ2-2, with 8 nucleotides matching TRBD1. V lost 6 bases and J lost 4; bases outside the gene matches: 4. The CDR3 extends over 14 amino acids. Per the germline V gene, CDR1 is MDHEN and CDR2 is SYDVKM. Here the CDR3 reads CASRGQVATGELFF. In DNA form, the CDR3 reads TGTGCCAGCAGGGGACAGGTCGCCACCGGGGAGCTGTTTTTT.

V and J are TRBV6-5 and TRBJ2-1, with D maybe TRBD2 (6 bases). This CDR3 region has 15 residues. Germline assignment: CDR1 MNHEY and CDR2 SVGAGI. Deletions cut 6 bases from V and 1 base from J, with 13 bases between. As DNA, the CDR3 is TGTGCCAGCAGCGGAGGACGGGGGTCCTACAATGAGCAGTTCTTC. Protein product: CASSGGRGSYNEQFF.

With regard to this clone: A junction boundary mismatches the germline segment, possibly from a read error. The V gene is TRBV28, the J gene TRBJ1-2; 10 positions match TRBD1. The CDR3 is 14 amino acids. CDR1 is MDHEN and CDR2 is SYDVKM in the germline V gene. The CDR3: CASSLQRGQGRLLF. The CDR3 coding sequence is TGTGCCAGCAGTTTGCAAAGGGGACAGGGGCGTTTGCTCTTC.

V gene TRBV5-1 combines with J gene TRBJ1-2, with TRBD1 matching 9 bases. Germline lookup yields CDR1 SGHRS and CDR2 YFSETQ. J was trimmed by 13 bases and V by 3 bases; bases with no gene match: 7. This CDR3 is 12 amino acids long. CDR3 DNA sequence: TGCGCCAGCAGCTGGGACAGGGAATTCGGCACCTTC. Protein: CASSWDREFGTF.

The chain couples TRBV5-1 to TRBJ2-7; TRBD1 aligns across 8 bases. V was pared by 7 bases and J by 2 bases, with 5 bases of the junction left unmatched. The CDR3 has 13 amino acids. In germline, CDR1 is SGHRS, CDR2 YFSETQ. In DNA, the CDR3 is TGCGCCAGCCGACGGACAGGGACCTACGAGCAGTACTTC. It codes for CASRRTGTYEQYF.

The genes are TRBV24-1 and TRBJ1-1; D uncertain. Germline assignment: CDR1 KGHDR and CDR2 SFDVKD. The CDR3 consists of 13 residues. The germline V and J ends were trimmed by 1 base and 4 bases, with 6 bases remaining between them. CDR3 DNA: TGTGCCACCAGTGATTTTTTTAGCACTGAAGCTTTCTTT. Its translation: CATSDFFSTEAFF.

The chain has TRBV5-6 and TRBJ1-2, with D perhaps matching TRBD1 (5 bases). CDR3 size: 19 residues. Per the germline V gene, CDR1 is SGHDT and CDR2 is YYEEEE. The V and J ends lost 1 base and 4 bases respectively, with 26 bases between them. The CDR3 sequence is CASSLLARGLGGAFYGYTF. The CDR3 DNA reads TGTGCCAGCAGCTTGTTGGCTAGGGGCTTGGGAGGGGCCTTCTATGGCTACACCTTC.

This clone was seen just once. V gene TRBV29-1 combines with J gene TRBJ2-2; tentatively, D is TRBD1 (6 bases). V was pared by 5 bases and J by 4 bases, with 14 bases between. Germline V CDR1 and CDR2: SQVTM, ANQGSEA. The CDR3 spans 14 residues. The CDR3 reads CSVLRDTFTGELFF. Here the CDR3 DNA reads TGCAGCGTTCTCCGGGACACCTTCACCGGGGAGCTGTTTTTT.

Here the CDR3 DNA reads TGTGCCAGCAGTAAAACCGGGACAGGGTATGAGCAGTTCTTC. This sequence encodes CASSKTGTGYEQFF. J is TRBJ2-1 and V is TRBV2; TRBD1 aligns across 9 bases. The ends lost 5 bases at V and 8 bases at J; junction bases unmatched: 7. Germline CDR1 and CDR2: SNHLY and FYNNEI. The CDR3 spans 14 residues.

This chain connects TRBV5-1 to TRBJ1-3; perhaps TRBD1 as D (5 bases). Trimming left V 3 bases short and J 0 bases short, with 10 bases between. This CDR3 region has 15 residues. CDR1 and CDR2 (germline): SGHRS, YFSETQ. This chain's CDR3 is CASSSSGNSGNTIYF. The CDR3 nucleotides read TGCGCCAGCAGCTCCTCAGGGAACTCTGGAAACACCATATATTTT.

The rearrangement joins TRBV30 to TRBJ1-1; TRBD1 might be the D (6 bases). The CDR3 loop spans 10 amino acids. V was trimmed by 4 bases and J by 11 bases, leaving 11 bases between them. From germline, CDR1 is GTSNPN and CDR2 SVGIG (reference sequence). The CDR3 loop reads CAWKGGKAFF. CDR3 in DNA: TGTGCCTGGAAAGGGGGTAAGGCTTTCTTT. Combining the CDR3 with reference TRBV30 and TRBJ1-1 gives the whole variable domain SQTIHQWPATLVQPVGSPLSLECTVEGTSNPNLYWYRQAAGRGLQLLFYSVGIGQISSEVPQNLSASRPQDRQFILSSKKLLLSDSGFYLCAWKGGKAFFGQGTRLTVV.

The chain has TRBV15 and TRBJ1-3, with 7 bases matching TRBD1. CDR1 is LNHNV and CDR2 is YYDKDF in the germline V gene (reference sequence). The CDR3 runs 16 residues. J was trimmed by 6 bases and V by 2 bases; bases with no gene match: 10. CDR3 protein: CATSRSRQGAVNTIYF. Written as DNA, the CDR3 is TGTGCCACCAGCAGATCCCGACAGGGAGCGGTAAACACCATATATTTT.

The chain carries TRBV20-1 and TRBJ2-1, with TRBD1 as a possible D gene (6 bases). V was clipped by 3 bases and J by 8 bases, with 17 bases between them. The CDR3 is made up of 14 amino acids. Germline-derived CDR1 and CDR2 are DFQATT and SNEGSKA (reference sequence). The CDR3 bases are TGCAGTGCTAGTATGAGGGCCCCAGGGGATGAGCAGTTCTTC. Its translation: CSASMRAPGDEQFF.

J is TRBJ1-1 and V is TRBV18, with 11 bases matching TRBD1. Germline V gives CDR1 KGHSH, CDR2 LQKENI. Unmatched junction bases numbered 6, after V lost 3 bases and J lost 6 bases. The CDR3 runs 15 residues. The CDR3 nucleotides read TGTGCCAGCTCACCTGGACAGGGGGCGCGTTCTGAAGCTTTCTTT. Its translation is CASSPGQGARSEAFF.

The rearrangement uses TRBV11-2 and TRBJ2-1; TRBD1 is a possible D gene (5 bases). Germline V gene lookup returns CDR1 SGHAT and CDR2 FQNNGV. The germline V and J ends were trimmed by 2 bases and 7 bases, with 15 bases remaining between them. The CDR3 is 15 residues long. The CDR3 region is CASSLKGQVWNEQFF. CDR3 nucleotide sequence: TGTGCCAGCAGCTTAAAGGGGCAGGTCTGGAATGAGCAGTTCTTC.

This sequence joins TRBV16 and TRBJ2-3; perhaps TRBD1 as D (6 bases). V lost 4 bases to trimming and J lost 1 base, with 9 bases between them. The length of the CDR3 is 14 residues. Germline V lookup: CDR1 KGHSY, CDR2 FQNENV. The CDR3 region has the DNA TGTGCCAGCAGCCTAAGGACAGGCACAGATACGCAGTATTTT. It encodes CASSLRTGTDTQYF.

The chain links TRBV28 to TRBJ2-1; the match to TRBD2 covers 8 bases. CDR1 is MDHEN and CDR2 is SYDVKM in the germline V gene. V lost 3 bases to trimming and J lost 3 bases; unmatched junction nucleotides: 4. This CDR3 region has 15 residues. In nucleotides, the CDR3 is TGTGCCAGCAGTTTCGACGCGGGGGGCTACAATGAGCAGTTCTTC. Protein: CASSFDAGGYNEQFF.

V and J are TRBV5-1 and TRBJ2-1, with a tentative D call TRBD1 (5 bases). Trimming left V 6 bases short and J 5 bases short, with 21 bases between. This CDR3 is 16 amino acids long. Germline CDR1 SGHRS, CDR2 YFSETQ. DNA for the CDR3: TGCGCCAGCAACGCCCCGGACACGACGAACAACAATGAGCAGTTCTTC. This encodes CASNAPDTTNNNEQFF.

This chain joins TRBV27 and TRBJ1-2; no clear D. The CDR3 is 15 amino acids. V was clipped by 5 bases and J by 1 base, with 14 bases between them. From germline, CDR1 is MNHEY and CDR2 SMNVEV (reference sequence). Written as DNA, the CDR3 is TGTGCCAGCAGTGCGGAGGGTCTGGGTAACTATGGCTACACCTTC. It specifies CASSAEGLGNYGYTF.

The chain couples TRBV7-7 to TRBJ2-3; D might be TRBD1 (6 bases). The CDR3 has 15 residues. V was cut by 1 base and J by 5 bases, with 13 bases left in between. Germline V gene sequence: CDR1 SSHAT, CDR2 FNYEAQ (reference sequence). The CDR3: CASSLGSGAQDTQYF. The CDR3 DNA sequence: TGTGCCAGCAGCTTAGGGTCAGGGGCACAAGATACGCAGTATTTT.

This rearrangement joins TRBV28 to TRBJ1-1, with TRBD1 as a possible D gene (6 bases). V was trimmed by 10 bases and J by 0 bases, leaving 18 bases between them. Per the germline V gene, CDR1 is MDHEN and CDR2 is SYDVKM. This CDR3 spans 15 amino acids. CDR3 sequence: CAILPARGMNTEAFF. CDR3 coding DNA: TGTGCCATCCTCCCCGCCAGGGGAATGAACACTGAAGCTTTCTTT.

The CDR3 protein is CASSLWARFGTEAFF. The DNA for the CDR3 is TGTGCCAGCAGTTTATGGGCCAGATTTGGCACTGAAGCTTTCTTT. The gene calls are TRBV28 and TRBJ1-1; D is uncertain. Trimming removed 0 bases at V and 4 bases at J, with 12 bases between. The CDR3 consists of 15 residues. Per the germline V gene, CDR1 is MDHEN and CDR2 is SYDVKM.

V usage is TRBV6-1 and J usage is TRBJ1-4; TRBD1 is a possible D gene (5 bases). Germline CDR1 and CDR2: MNHNS and SASEGT. Between the trimmed V and J ends, which lost 2 bases and 4 bases, there was a span of 14 bases. This CDR3 contains 16 residues. The CDR3, as DNA: TGTGCCAGCAGTGAATTGGCAGGGCTTCATAATGAAAAACTGTTTTTT. Translation: CASSELAGLHNEKLFF.

The chain combines TRBV5-1 with TRBJ1-4; unclear D gene. Per germline, CDR1 SGHRS and CDR2 YFSETQ. Trimming took off 0 bases at V and 5 bases at J, with 5 bases between the two ends. This CDR3 spans 13 amino acids. The CDR3 DNA is TGCGCCAGCAGCTTGGTGTCGAATGAAAAACTGTTTTTT. It encodes CASSLVSNEKLFF.

This clone was seen only a few times. The chain has TRBV5-4 and TRBJ2-2; maybe TRBD2 (6 bases). Trimming cost V 4 bases and J 4 bases, with 8 bases left between them. CDR3 length: 13 amino acids. Germline assignment: CDR1 SGHNT and CDR2 YYREEE (reference sequence). The CDR3 protein is CASSRDFTGELFF. The CDR3 bases are TGTGCCAGCAGCCGGGACTTCACCGGGGAGCTGTTTTTT.

The chain has TRBV7-9 and TRBJ1-2; D may be TRBD1 (6 bases). Germline V gene sequence: CDR1 SEHNR, CDR2 FQNEAQ (reference sequence). The CDR3 covers 13 residues. The V end lost 5 bases, the J end lost 3 bases, and 10 bases lay between the germline ends. CDR3 amino acids: CASSAWTDYGYTF. CDR3 DNA: TGTGCCAGCAGCGCCTGGACAGACTATGGCTACACCTTC.

The chain has TRBV12-3 or TRBV12-4 and TRBJ2-1; tentatively, D is TRBD2 (5 bases). The length of the CDR3 is 13 residues. Deletions cut 7 bases from V and 10 bases from J, with 17 bases between. The CDR3 DNA follows: TGTGCCAGCACTCTCCTAGGACGGGGAGAGCAGTTCTTC. Its protein is CASTLLGRGEQFF.

V usage is TRBV2 and J usage is TRBJ1-4; D gene unclear. CDR1 is SNHLY, CDR2 FYNNEI, per germline. The V and J ends lost 6 bases and 8 bases respectively, with 7 bases between them. This CDR3 has 11 residues. The CDR3 DNA is TGTGCCAGCAGCACCGGGGAAAAACTGTTTTTT. Protein product: CASSTGEKLFF.

Comment on this clone: Other nucleotide sequences in the sample specify the same CDR3. The genes are TRBV18 and TRBJ1-5, with D possibly TRBD1 on 6 matching bases. The CDR3 consists of 13 residues. V was clipped by 4 bases and J by 4 bases, with 8 bases between them. Looked up from germline, CDR1 is KGHSH and CDR2 is LQKENI. The CDR3 coding sequence is TGTGCCAGCTCACAGGACAGAAATCAGCCCCAGCATTTT. It is translated as CASSQDRNQPQHF. Together with reference TRBV18 and TRBJ1-5, the CDR3 gives the full variable domain: NAGVMQNPRHLVRRRGQEARLRCSPMKGHSHVYWYRQLPEEGLKFMVYLQKENIIDESGMPKERFSAEFPKEGPSILRIQQVVRGDSAAYFCASSQDRNQPQHFGDGTRLSIL.

The J gene is TRBJ2-7, the V gene TRBV5-4, with 7 positions matching TRBD1. The V and J ends lost 5 bases and 3 bases, in that order; junction bases with no gene match: 5. Germline loops: CDR1 SGHNT, CDR2 YYREEE (reference sequence). This CDR3 is 13 amino acids long. CDR3 coding DNA: TGTGCCAGCAGTGACAGGGTCGACTACGAGCAGTACTTC. It translates to CASSDRVDYEQYF.

This clone was observed a single time. The genes are TRBV5-5 and TRBJ1-5; D might be TRBD1 (5 bases). The CDR3 is 15 residues long. With 4 bases removed from V and 4 bases from J, the gap between germline ends came to 15 bases. Germline CDR1 and CDR2: SGHKS and YYEKEE (reference sequence). This CDR3 is CASSLQGLSNQPQHF. The CDR3 nucleotides are TGTGCCAGCAGCCTCCAGGGATTGTCAAATCAGCCCCAGCATTTT. Using reference TRBV5-5 and TRBJ1-5 for the parts outside the CDR3, the full variable domain is DAGVTQSPTHLIKTRGQQVTLRCSPISGHKSVSWYQQVLGQGPQFIFQYYEKEERGRGNFPDRFSARQFPNYSSELNVNALLLGDSALYLCASSLQGLSNQPQHFGDGTRLSIL.

The chain has TRBV5-6 and TRBJ2-1; 16 bases align to TRBD2. This CDR3 is 16 amino acids long. With V trimmed by 4 bases and J by 9 bases, 7 bases remained unmatched. The germline V gene has CDR1 SGHDT and CDR2 YYEEEE. The CDR3 here is CASSSGTSGGAAEQFF. Here the CDR3 DNA reads TGTGCCAGCAGCAGCGGGACTAGCGGGGGGGCGGCTGAGCAGTTCTTC.